One and the same sample provided the 29 T cell receptor beta chains below, sequenced in a study of T cell repertoires and leukemia-associated antigens. MiXCR, run by TCRdb on the 5' RACE reads, gives a single entry per CDR3 protein. The sample carries around 12,000 distinct CDR3 sequences, 42% recorded once. For these receptors, no antigen is known. Input material: CD3+ T cells sorted from blood and cultured. The receptors here all came from a female donor in good health.

In the case of this clonotype: No conserved phenylalanine or tryptophan is present at the end of the CDR3, so a read error is the likely explanation. The V and J genes are TRBV7-8 and TRBJ2-5; D remains unclear. Germline values: CDR1 SGHVS, CDR2 FQNEAQ. CDR3 length: 16 residues. DNA of the CDR3: TGTGTCGGCAGCCAAACCCTGTGGAGTGCCCAAGAGACCCAGTACCTC. As protein: CVGSQTLWSAQETQYL.

This chain connects TRBV20-1 to TRBJ2-4; tentatively, D is TRBD2 (5 bases). The CDR3 totals 14 residues. Germline V gene data show CDR1 as DFQATT and CDR2 as SNEGSKA (reference sequence). The germline V and J ends were trimmed by 0 bases and 5 bases, with 11 bases remaining between them. The CDR3 spells CSARDRRGENIQYF. In nucleotides, the CDR3 is TGCAGTGCTAGAGATCGTCGGGGTGAAAACATTCAGTACTTC.

Only one count was recorded for this clonotype. The V gene is TRBV7-6, the J gene TRBJ2-2, with 7 nucleotides matching TRBD1. J lost 3 bases, V lost 8 bases, and 9 bases had no gene match. This CDR3 contains 15 residues. Germline V gene sequence: CDR1 SGHVS, CDR2 FNYEAQ. CDR3 nucleotide sequence: TGTGCCAGCGGCTCGACAGGGAATCACACCGGGGAGCTGTTTTTT. Protein product: CASGSTGNHTGELFF.

With regard to this clonotype: A junction boundary mismatches the germline segment, possibly from a read error. V is TRBV20-1 and J is TRBJ2-5; possibly TRBD2 for D (6 bases). Germline loops: CDR1 DFQATT, CDR2 SNEGSKA (reference sequence). The CDR3 totals 14 residues. CDR3 DNA sequence: TGCAGTGCTAGGCCCGGACTACGACAAGAGATCCAGTACTTC. This gives the protein CSARPGLRQEIQYF.

V is TRBV18 and J is TRBJ2-7; TRBD2 agrees at 9 bases. The CDR3 consists of 14 residues. The germline gives CDR1 KGHSH, CDR2 LQKENI. V gave up 3 bases and J gave up 6 bases; unmatched junction bases: 6. The CDR3 here is CASSPGLATPEQYF. As DNA, the CDR3 is TGTGCCAGCTCACCGGGACTAGCAACCCCCGAGCAGTACTTC.

Note on this clonotype: At one end, the junction sequence differs from germline, possibly due to a read error. The chain carries TRBV4-3 and TRBJ2-2; no definite D call. This CDR3 contains 16 residues. Germline V lookup: CDR1 LGHNA, CDR2 YSLEER. For the CDR3, the DNA is TGCCCCAGAGGCCCGTTTGGCTGCTGGGGCACCGGGGAGCTGTTTTTT. Its translation is CPRGPFGCWGTGELFF.

Of note for this clonotype: One end of the junction does not line up with germline, which may come from a read error. The CDR3 nucleotides are TGTGCCGGCAGAGGTGGCGGAGTTTACAATGAGCAGTTCTTC. It translates to CAGRGGGVYNEQFF. The J gene is TRBJ2-1, the V gene TRBV25-1; D ambiguous. Germline V CDR1 and CDR2: MGHDK, SYGVNS. The CDR3 runs 14 residues.

The chain is built from TRBV7-9 and TRBJ1-2, with D possibly TRBD1 on 5 matching bases. This CDR3 comprises 14 residues. Germline V gene lookup returns CDR1 SEHNR and CDR2 FQNEAQ (reference sequence). Deletions cut 1 base from V and 4 bases from J, with 10 bases between. Here the CDR3 reads CASSLESGTYGYTF. The DNA of the CDR3 is TGTGCCAGCAGCTTAGAGTCAGGGACCTATGGCTACACCTTC. Full variable domain (outside the CDR3, taken from reference TRBV7-9 and TRBJ1-2): DTGVSQNPRHKITKRGQNVTFRCDPISEHNRLYWYRQTLGQGPEFLTYFQNEAQLEKSRLLSDRFSAERPKGSFSTLEIQRTEQGDSAMYLCASSLESGTYGYTFGSGTRLTVV.

Here the CDR3 reads CASSPIAKNIQYF. In DNA, the CDR3 is TGTGCCAGCAGTCCAATAGCCAAAAACATTCAGTACTTC. The V call is TRBV27, the J call TRBJ2-4, with no clear D. V was shortened by 5 bases and J by 0 bases, with 5 bases between the two germline ends. This CDR3 is built from 13 residues. Germline V gives CDR1 MNHEY, CDR2 SMNVEV (reference sequence).

V usage is TRBV21-1 and J usage is TRBJ2-7; the DNA was not compared with TRBD1, the D call given in the table. TRBV21-1 has pseudogene status. The CDR3 contains 18 residues. In DNA, the CDR3 is TGTGTCAGCAGCAAAGAATCTGGGGCAGGGGGCGCTTCCTACGAGCAGTACTTC. It translates to CVSSKESGAGGASYEQYF.

This clonotype appeared once. The junction differs from germline at one of its ends, possibly a read error. This chain links TRBV6-5 with TRBJ2-5, with TRBD2 matching over 14 bases. This CDR3 region has 16 residues. From germline, CDR1 is MNHEY and CDR2 SVGAGI. The chain's CDR3 is CASSPGTSGSSETLYF. The CDR3 coding sequence is TGTGCCAGCAGTCCCGGGACTAGCGGGAGTTCGGAGACCCTGTACTTC.

The rearrangement joins TRBV29-1 to TRBJ2-3, with D perhaps given as TRBD1 or TRBD2 (5 bases each). The germline V gene has CDR1 SQVTM and CDR2 ANQGSEA. The CDR3 totals 17 residues. V was pared by 3 bases and J by 7 bases, with 26 bases between. The CDR3 DNA sequence: TGCAGCGTTGAGAATCGGTGGGGGACCACCTCTTCGAATACGCAGTATTTT. Protein: CSVENRWGTTSSNTQYF.

The table lists this clonotype with a count of one. The junction differs from germline at one of its ends, possibly a read error. CDR3 in amino acids: CSTRGGTSGDNSLLHF. The DNA of the CDR3 is TGCAGTACTAGAGGGGGCACTTCGGGCGATAATTCACTCCTCCACTTT. The chain links TRBV20-1 to TRBJ1-6; 7 nucleotides line up with TRBD1. Germline CDR1 and CDR2: DFQATT and SNEGSKA (reference sequence). This CDR3 has 16 amino acids.

The chain carries TRBV5-1 and TRBJ2-6; D is ambiguous. CDR1 is SGHRS and CDR2 is YFSETQ in the germline V gene. CDR3 length: 16 residues. Trimming cost V 3 bases and J 1 base, with 11 bases left between them. The CDR3 sequence is CASSSGGKSGANVLTF. As DNA, the CDR3 is TGCGCCAGCAGCTCCGGCGGTAAATCTGGGGCCAACGTCCTGACTTTC.

This clonotype has a count of ten or more. The V call is TRBV4-2, the J call TRBJ1-5; perhaps TRBD1 as D (6 bases). Trimming cost V 0 bases and J 3 bases, with 21 bases left between them. The CDR3 length is 19 residues. Germline V gene lookup returns CDR1 LGHNA and CDR2 YNFKEQ. The chain's CDR3 is CASSQDATGPDRDNQPQHF. CDR3 DNA sequence: TGTGCCAGCAGCCAAGATGCAACAGGGCCAGATCGAGACAATCAGCCCCAGCATTTT.

This clonotype appeared many times. The chain is built from TRBV27 and TRBJ2-2; D is unresolved. CDR1 and CDR2 (germline): MNHEY, SMNVEV (reference sequence). The CDR3 sequence is 12 residues long. V was shortened by 8 bases and J by 9 bases, with 13 bases between the two germline ends. CDR3 region: CASGFYLWELFF. In nucleotides, the CDR3 is TGTGCCAGCGGATTCTACCTGTGGGAGCTGTTTTTT.

This clonotype was counted only a few times. This chain uses TRBV6-2 or TRBV6-3 with TRBJ2-1; TRBD2 is a possible D gene (7 bases). Germline loops: CDR1 MNHEY, CDR2 SVGEGT. Between the trimmed V and J ends, which lost 7 bases and 6 bases, there was a span of 16 bases. The CDR3 sequence is 14 residues long. CDR3: CASIRGGSRNEQFF. In DNA, the CDR3 is TGTGCCAGCATCCGCGGGGGCTCTCGCAATGAGCAGTTCTTC.

J is TRBJ2-1 and V is TRBV7-9; 7 positions agree with TRBD1. V shed 1 base and J 8 bases; nucleotides not matched to a gene: 5. The germline V gene encodes CDR1 SEHNR and CDR2 FQNEAQ (reference sequence). The length of the CDR3 is 14 residues. In nucleotides, the CDR3 is TGTGCCAGCAGCTTAGACAGGGGTGCTCATGAGCAGTTCTTC. Protein sequence: CASSLDRGAHEQFF.

This clonotype was observed at least ten times. This chain connects TRBV11-3 to TRBJ2-7; D gene uncertain. The CDR3 is 13 amino acids. V lost 3 bases to trimming and J lost 1 base, with 7 bases between them. CDR1 is SGHNT and CDR2 is YENEEA in the germline V gene. DNA of the CDR3: TGTGCCAGCAGCTTTGTGGGATCCTACGAGCAGTACTTC. Translation: CASSFVGSYEQYF.

This clonotype was observed a handful of times. The chain couples TRBV20-1 to TRBJ2-7, with D perhaps TRBD1 (7 bases). The V end lost 3 bases, the J end lost 6 bases, and 12 bases lay between the germline ends. Germline-derived CDR1 and CDR2 are DFQATT and SNEGSKA (reference sequence). This CDR3 spans 12 amino acids. CDR3 nucleotides: TGCAGTGCTAGTTTCAGGGGGGTCGAGCAGTACTTC. Protein sequence: CSASFRGVEQYF.

Only a few counts were recorded for this clonotype. The V gene is TRBV5-1, the J gene TRBJ2-1; D may match TRBD1 or TRBD2 (5 bases each). This CDR3 has 14 residues. V lost 3 bases, J lost 5 bases, and 12 bases lay in between. Germline V lookup: CDR1 SGHRS, CDR2 YFSETQ. The CDR3 nucleotides read TGCGCCAGCAGCTCAGGGAGTCAGAACAATGAGCAGTTCTTC. Its protein product is CASSSGSQNNEQFF.

This clonotype was detected once. The chain is built from TRBV20-1 and TRBJ2-7; tentatively, D is TRBD1 or TRBD2 (6 bases each). Trimming took off 5 bases at V and 6 bases at J, with 20 bases between the two ends. Germline V CDR1 and CDR2: DFQATT, SNEGSKA (reference sequence). CDR3 length: 14 residues. In DNA form, the CDR3 reads TGCAGTGCTCATCTCCCGGGGGCGTTAGGCGAGCAGTACTTC. Amino acids: CSAHLPGALGEQYF.

The sample holds a few counts of this clonotype. V usage is TRBV9 and J usage is TRBJ2-1; no clear D. This CDR3 is built from 13 residues. Looked up from germline, CDR1 is SGDLS and CDR2 is YYNGEE. The V end was cut by 0 bases, the J end by 6 bases, with 7 bases between. CDR3 in DNA: TGTGCCAGCAGCGTAGAGGCTACCAATGAGCAGTTCTTC. As protein: CASSVEATNEQFF.

This clonotype was observed many times. V and J are TRBV20-1 and TRBJ1-5; TRBD1 is a possible D gene (6 bases). The V end was cut by 2 bases, the J end by 2 bases, with 10 bases between. The CDR3 extends over 14 amino acids. Germline V gene data show CDR1 as DFQATT and CDR2 as SNEGSKA (reference sequence). CDR3 coding DNA: TGCAGTGCTAGACAGGGGTACGGCAATCAGCCCCAGCATTTT. Its protein product is CSARQGYGNQPQHF.

The rearrangement links TRBV12-3 or TRBV12-4 to TRBJ1-5; D uncertain. V was cut by 3 bases and J by 15 bases, with 15 bases left in between. There are 12 residues in the CDR3. CDR3 nucleotide sequence: TGTGCCAGCAGTTTTGACCCGCGGGTTTTGCATTTT. Translating gives CASSFDPRVLHF.

This clonotype rates as medium-sized. V usage is TRBV10-3 and J usage is TRBJ1-2; 7 bases are shared with TRBD1. This CDR3 has 14 amino acids. Germline-derived CDR1 and CDR2 are ENHRY and SYGVKD. The V gene end was trimmed by 4 bases and the J gene end by 4 bases; junction bases not matched to a gene: 6. DNA for the CDR3: TGTGCCATCAGTGCGGACAGGCCCCCCTATGGCTACACCTTC. Translated: CAISADRPPYGYTF.

This chain joins TRBV12-3 or TRBV12-4 and TRBJ1-5; D not resolved. V was shortened by 5 bases and J by 2 bases, with 10 bases between the two germline ends. The CDR3 is 14 amino acids. DNA of the CDR3: TGTGCCAGCAGTCCCAGCACCGGCAATCAGCCCCAGCATTTT. As protein: CASSPSTGNQPQHF.

This clonotype is categorized as medium-sized. The rearrangement uses TRBV2 and TRBJ1-1, with D uncertain. V was shortened by 8 bases and J by 6 bases, with 10 bases between the two germline ends. The CDR3 has 11 amino acids. Germline values: CDR1 SNHLY, CDR2 FYNNEI. The CDR3: CASVGMAEAFF. For the CDR3, the DNA is TGTGCCAGCGTAGGAATGGCTGAAGCTTTCTTT.

The chain joins TRBV20-1 to TRBJ2-5; D is ambiguous. Germline-derived CDR1 and CDR2 are DFQATT and SNEGSKA (reference sequence). The CDR3 length is 11 residues. Between the trimmed V and J ends, which lost 6 bases and 4 bases, there was a span of 9 bases. The CDR3 sequence is CSAQFPETQYF. The CDR3, as DNA: TGCAGTGCACAGTTCCCAGAGACCCAGTACTTC.